The rows below give T cell receptor beta chains drawn from one sample of a study of shared clonotypes between healthy human individuals. Here immunoSEQ multiplex PCR was the method, and the copy in TCRdb shows in-frame clones only, minus some. Found here are about 2 million clones, 90% to 95% of them singletons; the top ten hold 0.1% to 0.15%. The sequenced sample was naive CD4+ T cells sorted from blood. Receptor source: a man in his late teens or twenties in good health. CDR3s include the opening cysteine and the closing phenylalanine or tryptophan.

TRBV18,TRBJ1-6,CASSHSSLGVNSPLHF
TRBV4-1,TRBJ2-5,CASSPRPGQKETQYF
TRBV30,TRBJ2-5,CAWSVGMLGETQYF
TRBV7-2,TRBJ1-5,CASSIDRGQWQPQHF
TRBV5-4,TRBJ1-4,CASSLGPSTNEKLFF
TRBV2,TRBJ2-2,CARTGVGAGELFF
TRBV18,TRBJ1-1,CASSPSPGSKAFF
TRBV7-9,TRBJ2-2,CASSFRLAGGSGELFF
TRBV6-1,TRBJ2-2,CASSASFLTVSNTGELFF
TRBV7-2,TRBJ1-5,CASSLTGNQPQHF
TRBV7-9,TRBJ1-4,CASSLASGLKEKLFF
TRBV9,TRBJ2-1,CASSVAQLAASYNEQFF
TRBV7-8,TRBJ2-2,CASRGQPNTGELFF
TRBV4-1,TRBJ2-5,CASSLPTGGTTQYF
TRBV10-3,TRBJ2-2,CAIRAGTSAFANTGELFF
TRBV25-1,TRBJ2-2,CASSDGGLTGELFF
TRBV5-1,TRBJ1-3,CASSLANIPGNTIYF
TRBV18,TRBJ2-7,CASSPTSGGVDEQYF
TRBV27,TRBJ1-3,CASSPTSTGRNTIYF
TRBV6-5,TRBJ1-1,CASSDRAVNTEAFF
TRBV19,TRBJ1-2,CASRDLDSRLLYGYTF
TRBV14,TRBJ1-6,CASSQNYNSPLHF
TRBV5-1,TRBJ2-5,CASSSKRPGLAGGREETQYF
TRBV30,TRBJ1-3,CAWSNMAFNPVGAYVGNTIYF
TRBV18,TRBJ2-7,CASSPSSYEQYF
TRBV5-1,TRBJ2-7,CASSLSLAGVTSYEQYF
TRBV5-1,TRBJ2-2,CASSFNGYTGELFF
TRBV4-3,TRBJ2-2,CASSQDLASGELFF
TRBV25-1,TRBJ1-2,CASSDQPGTGRSGYTF
TRBV27,TRBJ1-5,CASSGQGGNQPQHF
TRBV7-2,TRBJ2-3,CASSTPSVSTDTQYF
TRBV5-1,TRBJ1-1,CASSSTGNRAEAFF
TRBV4-1,TRBJ2-5,CASSQLGLAGMETQYF
TRBV7-2,TRBJ1-2,CASSSRQGNYGYTF